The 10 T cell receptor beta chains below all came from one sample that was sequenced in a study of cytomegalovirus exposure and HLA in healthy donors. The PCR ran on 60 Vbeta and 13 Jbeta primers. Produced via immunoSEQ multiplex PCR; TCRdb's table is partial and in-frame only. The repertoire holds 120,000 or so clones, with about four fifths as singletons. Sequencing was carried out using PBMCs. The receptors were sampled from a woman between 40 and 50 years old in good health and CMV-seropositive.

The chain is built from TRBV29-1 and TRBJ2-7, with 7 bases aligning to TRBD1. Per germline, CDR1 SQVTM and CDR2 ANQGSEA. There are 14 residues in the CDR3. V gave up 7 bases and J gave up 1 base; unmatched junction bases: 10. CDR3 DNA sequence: TGCAGCGCAACGGGACAGCAGTCATCCTACGAGCAGTACTTC. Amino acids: CSATGQQSSYEQYF.

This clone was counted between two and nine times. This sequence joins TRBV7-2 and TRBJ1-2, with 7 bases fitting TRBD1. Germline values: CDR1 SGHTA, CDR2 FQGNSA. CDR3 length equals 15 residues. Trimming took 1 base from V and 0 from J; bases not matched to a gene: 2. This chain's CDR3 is CASSLVGQANYGYTF. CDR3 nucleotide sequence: TGTGCCAGCAGCTTAGTAGGACAGGCTAACTATGGCTACACCTTC.

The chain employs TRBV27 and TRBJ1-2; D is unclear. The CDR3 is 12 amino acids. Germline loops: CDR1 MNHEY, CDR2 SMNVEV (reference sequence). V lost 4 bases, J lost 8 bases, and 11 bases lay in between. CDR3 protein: CASSSDLVGYTF. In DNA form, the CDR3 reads TGTGCCAGCAGTTCCGACCTAGTGGGCTACACCTTC.

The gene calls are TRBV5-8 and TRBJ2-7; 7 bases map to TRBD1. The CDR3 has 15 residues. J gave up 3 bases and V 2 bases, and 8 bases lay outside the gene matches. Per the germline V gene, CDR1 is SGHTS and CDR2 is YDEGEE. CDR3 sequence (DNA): TGTGCCAGCAGCTTAAAGGGACAGCTACGCTACGAGCAGTACTTC. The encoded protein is CASSLKGQLRYEQYF.

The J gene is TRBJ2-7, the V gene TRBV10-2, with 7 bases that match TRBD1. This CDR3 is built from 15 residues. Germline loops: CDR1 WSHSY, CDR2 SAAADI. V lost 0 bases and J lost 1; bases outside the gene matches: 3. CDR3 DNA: TGCGCCAGCAGTGAGTCGACAGGGCCGTCCTACGAGCAGTACTTC. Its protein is CASSESTGPSYEQYF.

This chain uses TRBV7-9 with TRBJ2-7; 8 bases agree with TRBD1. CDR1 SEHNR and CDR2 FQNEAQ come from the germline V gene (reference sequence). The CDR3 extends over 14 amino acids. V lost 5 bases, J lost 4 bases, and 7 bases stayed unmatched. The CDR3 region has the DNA TGTGCCAGCAGCCCATGGGACAGGCAATACGAGCAGTACTTC. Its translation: CASSPWDRQYEQYF.

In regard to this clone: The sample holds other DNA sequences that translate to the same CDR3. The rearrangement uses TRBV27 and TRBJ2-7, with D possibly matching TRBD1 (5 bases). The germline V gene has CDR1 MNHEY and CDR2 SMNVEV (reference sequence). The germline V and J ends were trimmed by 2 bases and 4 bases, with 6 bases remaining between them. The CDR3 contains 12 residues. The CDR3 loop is CASSLTGYEQYF. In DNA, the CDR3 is TGTGCCAGCAGTTTAACAGGATACGAGCAGTACTTC.

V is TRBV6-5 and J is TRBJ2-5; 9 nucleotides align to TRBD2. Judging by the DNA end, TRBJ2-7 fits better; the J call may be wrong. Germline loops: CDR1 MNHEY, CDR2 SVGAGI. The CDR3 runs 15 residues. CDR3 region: CASSSMIAGAYEQYF. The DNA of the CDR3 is TGTGCCAGCAGTTCCATGATAGCGGGAGCCTACGAGCAGTACTTC.

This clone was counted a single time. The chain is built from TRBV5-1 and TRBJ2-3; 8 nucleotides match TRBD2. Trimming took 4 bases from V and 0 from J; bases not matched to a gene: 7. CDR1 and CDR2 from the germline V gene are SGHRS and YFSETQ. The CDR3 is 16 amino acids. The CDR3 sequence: CASSKGLADSTDTQYF. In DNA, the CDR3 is TGCGCCAGCAGCAAAGGACTAGCTGATAGCACAGATACGCAGTATTTT.

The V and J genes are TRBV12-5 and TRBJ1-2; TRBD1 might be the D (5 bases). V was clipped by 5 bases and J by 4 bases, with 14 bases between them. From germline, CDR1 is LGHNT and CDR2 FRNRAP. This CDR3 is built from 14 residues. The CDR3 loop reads CASGRQPQVYGYTF. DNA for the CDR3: TGTGCTAGTGGTAGACAGCCCCAAGTCTATGGCTACACCTTC. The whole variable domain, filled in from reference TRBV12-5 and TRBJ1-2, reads DARVTQTPRHKVTEMGQEVTMRCQPILGHNTVFWYRQTMMQGLELLAYFRNRAPLDDSGMPKDRFSAEMPDATLATLKIQPSEPRDSAVYFCASGRQPQVYGYTFGSGTRLTVV.